The 9 T cell receptor beta chains below were found in one sample sequenced in a study of blood T cells in healthy people across ages. A second about 6 to 12 cycle PCR used barcoded and J-beta primers. TCRdb re-derived calls from the 5' RACE reads in MiXCR, one entry per CDR3 protein. The sample consists of about 680,000 distinct CDR3 sequences, 49% of them appearing once. The specimen was blood. Receptors originate from a woman aged 60 to 75 in good health.

The chain joins TRBV7-3 to TRBJ1-1; TRBD1 matches 10 bases. This CDR3 has 14 amino acids. Germline trimming cut 5 bases from V and 5 bases from J; bases unmatched to any gene: 5. Germline values: CDR1 SGHTA, CDR2 FQGTGA. The CDR3 loop is CASSRDRGWTEAFF. As DNA, the CDR3 is TGTGCCAGCAGCAGGGACAGGGGTTGGACTGAAGCTTTCTTT.

This chain links TRBV20-1 with TRBJ2-7; 7 bases align to TRBD2. The CDR3 has 14 residues. Germline-derived CDR1 and CDR2 are DFQATT and SNEGSKA (reference sequence). The V gene end was trimmed by 0 bases and the J gene end by 3 bases; junction bases not matched to a gene: 5. In DNA, the CDR3 is TGCAGTGCTAGAGAGGGGGGGATGAGCTACGAGCAGTACTTC. Protein sequence: CSAREGGMSYEQYF.

A few counts support this clonotype. The J gene is TRBJ2-3, the V gene TRBV9, with 7 positions matching TRBD2. Germline lookup yields CDR1 SGDLS and CDR2 YYNGEE. The CDR3 extends over 15 amino acids. V was clipped by 3 bases and J by 0 bases; unmatched bases: 4. The CDR3: CASSESGASTDTQYF. For the CDR3, the DNA is TGTGCCAGCAGCGAGAGCGGGGCAAGCACAGATACGCAGTATTTT.

This chain connects TRBV7-2 to TRBJ1-2, with 8 nucleotides matching TRBD1. The CDR3 contains 16 residues. Germline CDR1 SGHTA, CDR2 FQGNSA. V was pared by 1 base and J by 2 bases, with 6 bases of the junction left unmatched. The CDR3 sequence: CASSLDGDRRNYGYTF. CDR3 DNA: TGTGCCAGCAGCTTAGATGGGGACAGGAGGAACTATGGCTACACCTTC.

The J gene is TRBJ2-3, the V gene TRBV7-2; D possibly corresponds to TRBD1 (5 bases). CDR3 length: 15 amino acids. Between the trimmed V and J ends, which lost 2 bases and 5 bases, there was a span of 14 bases. CDR1 and CDR2 (germline): SGHTA, FQGNSA. The CDR3 nucleotides read TGTGCCAGCAGCTTACAGGGAAGGACGCTAGATACGCAGTATTTT. It codes for CASSLQGRTLDTQYF.

The rearrangement uses TRBV4-1 and TRBJ1-2; no firm D call. CDR1 MGHRA and CDR2 YSYEKL come from the germline V gene. Between the trimmed V and J ends, which lost 3 bases and 4 bases, there was a span of 12 bases. The CDR3 consists of 14 residues. The CDR3 DNA is TGCGCCAGCAGCCATGATGGTCCAGCCTATGGCTACACCTTC. Its protein product is CASSHDGPAYGYTF.

The V call is TRBV20-1, the J call TRBJ1-2, with a possible D match to TRBD1 (6 bases). The CDR3 sequence is 13 residues long. The V gene's germline CDR1 is DFQATT and CDR2 SNEGSKA (reference sequence). This CDR3 is CSLPVRGANGYTF. CDR3 coding DNA: TGCAGCCTCCCTGTGAGGGGGGCAAATGGCTACACCTTC.

About this clonotype: A much larger clone lies a single base off, so this may be a read error. The chain employs TRBV4-3 and TRBJ2-3; 8 bases map to TRBD2. Germline V CDR1 and CDR2: LGHNA, YSLEER. This CDR3 comprises 18 residues. Trimming cost V 1 base and J 2 bases; bases outside gene matches: 11. CDR3: CASSQAPSTSGNTDTQYF. The CDR3 DNA reads as TGCGCCAGCAGCCAAGCACCCTCAACTAGCGGTAACACAGATACGCAGTATTTT.

This clonotype was counted only a few times. V gene TRBV20-1 combines with J gene TRBJ2-7; D perhaps matches TRBD2 (6 bases). This CDR3 comprises 14 residues. V dropped 5 bases and J dropped 6 bases, with 20 bases sitting between them. CDR1 and CDR2 from the germline V gene are DFQATT and SNEGSKA (reference sequence). The CDR3 loop reads CSALMGLLGGEQYF. DNA of the CDR3: TGCAGTGCTCTCATGGGACTCCTGGGTGGCGAGCAGTACTTC.